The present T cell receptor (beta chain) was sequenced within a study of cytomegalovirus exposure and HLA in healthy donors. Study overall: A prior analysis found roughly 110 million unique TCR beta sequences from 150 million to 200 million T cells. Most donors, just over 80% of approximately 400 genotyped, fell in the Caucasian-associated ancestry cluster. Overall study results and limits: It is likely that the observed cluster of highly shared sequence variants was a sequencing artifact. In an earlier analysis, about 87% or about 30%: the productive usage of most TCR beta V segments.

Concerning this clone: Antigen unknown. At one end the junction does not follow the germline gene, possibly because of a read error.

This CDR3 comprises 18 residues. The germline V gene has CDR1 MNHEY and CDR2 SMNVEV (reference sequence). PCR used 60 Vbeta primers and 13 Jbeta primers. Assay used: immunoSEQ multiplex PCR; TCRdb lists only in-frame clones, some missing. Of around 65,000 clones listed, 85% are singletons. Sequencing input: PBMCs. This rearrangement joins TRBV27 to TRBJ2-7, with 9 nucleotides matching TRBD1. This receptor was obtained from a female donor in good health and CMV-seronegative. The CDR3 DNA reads TGTGCCAGCAGCGATGGGACAGGGTTTCGAAAGAGCTCCTACGAGCAGTATTTC. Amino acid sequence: CASSDGTGFRKSSYEQYF.